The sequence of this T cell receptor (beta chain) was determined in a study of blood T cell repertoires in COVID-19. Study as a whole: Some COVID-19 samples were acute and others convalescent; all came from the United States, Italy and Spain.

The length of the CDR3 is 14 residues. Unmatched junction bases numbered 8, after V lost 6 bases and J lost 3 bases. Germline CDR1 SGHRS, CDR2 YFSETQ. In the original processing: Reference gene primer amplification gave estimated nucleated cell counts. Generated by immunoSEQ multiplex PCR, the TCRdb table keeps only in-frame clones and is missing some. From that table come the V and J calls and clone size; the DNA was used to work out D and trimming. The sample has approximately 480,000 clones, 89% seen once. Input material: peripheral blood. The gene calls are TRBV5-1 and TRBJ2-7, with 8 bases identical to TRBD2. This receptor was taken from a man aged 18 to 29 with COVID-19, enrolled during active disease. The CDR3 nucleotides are TGCGCCAGCAAGTCAGCGGGAGCCCTCTACGAGCAGTACTTC. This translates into CASKSAGALYEQYF.